The 21 T cell receptor beta chains listed next were all sequenced from one sample in a study of shared clonotypes between healthy human individuals. Using immunoSEQ multiplex PCR, the repertoire was profiled, and TCRdb retains in-frame clones only, with some absent. The sample yields about 460,000 clones, roughly four fifths seen once. The sample comprised PBMCs. These receptors were obtained from a woman between 35 and 50 years old in good health. Some clones in this sample may be carry-over from other donors' samples.

This clone was counted a single time. This chain links TRBV7-2 with TRBJ2-1; TRBD2 matches 10 bases. This CDR3 comprises 15 residues. After removal of 1 base from V and 7 bases from J, the junction contained 4 bases not matched to a gene. Per the germline V gene, CDR1 is SGHTA and CDR2 is FQGNSA. CDR3 sequence reads: CASSLGGLARNEQFF. As DNA, the CDR3 is TGTGCCAGCAGCTTAGGGGGACTAGCGCGAAATGAGCAGTTCTTC.

The rearrangement joins TRBV9 to TRBJ2-2; 10 bases line up with TRBD2. CDR3 length equals 19 residues. CDR1 is SGDLS and CDR2 is YYNGEE in the germline V gene. V was clipped by 0 bases and J by 5 bases; unmatched bases: 13. This CDR3 is CASSVGLAGEGVGTGELFF. Here the CDR3 DNA reads TGTGCCAGCAGCGTAGGGCTAGCGGGAGAAGGAGTGGGTACCGGGGAGCTGTTTTTT.

This clone was seen repeatedly, ten times or more. The CDR3 region is CASSLRSSDRRAEAFF. Written as DNA, the CDR3 is TGTGCCAGCAGCTTAAGGAGTTCGGACAGGCGGGCTGAAGCTTTCTTT. The rearrangement uses TRBV11-1 and TRBJ1-1, with 7 bases matching TRBD1. This CDR3 comprises 16 residues. J was trimmed by 6 bases and V by 2 bases; bases with no gene match: 12. Looked up from germline, CDR1 is SGHAT and CDR2 is FQDESV (reference sequence).

This clone was seen a handful of times. This chain joins TRBV7-2 and TRBJ2-1; D might be TRBD1 or TRBD2, each matching 5 bases. Germline values: CDR1 SGHTA, CDR2 FQGNSA. CDR3 length: 15 amino acids. V was cut by 5 bases and J by 0 bases, with 11 bases left in between. CDR3 loop: CASSRAGSSYNEQFF. The CDR3 nucleotides read TGTGCCAGCAGCCGGGCAGGGAGCTCCTACAATGAGCAGTTCTTC.

The rearrangement links TRBV6-5 to TRBJ1-2, with unresolved D. The CDR3 has 13 amino acids. V gave up 7 bases and J gave up 4 bases, with 13 bases separating them. CDR1 and CDR2 from the germline V gene are MNHEY and SVGAGI. The CDR3 DNA sequence: TGTGCCAGCAAGGCCTTTGCTGGCTATGGCTACACCTTC. This translates into CASKAFAGYGYTF.

This clone was observed once. The chain links TRBV29-1 to TRBJ2-1, with 11 positions matching TRBD2. This CDR3 spans 14 amino acids. The J segment lost 8 bases and the V segment lost 6 bases, leaving 9 bases of the junction unmatched. From germline, CDR1 is SQVTM and CDR2 ANQGSEA. CDR3 amino acids: CSVSIAGGPYEQFF. CDR3 in DNA: TGCAGCGTGAGCATAGCGGGAGGGCCTTATGAGCAGTTCTTC.

This clone was seen only a few times. The gene calls are TRBV5-1 and TRBJ1-3; D ambiguous. CDR1 is SGHRS, CDR2 YFSETQ, per germline. The V end was cut by 0 bases, the J end by 0 bases, with 7 bases between. CDR3 length equals 15 residues. CDR3 amino acids: CASSLETDSGNTIYF. Here the CDR3 DNA reads TGCGCCAGCAGCTTGGAAACCGACTCTGGAAACACCATATATTTT.

The CDR3 sequence: CASSIGLSDGGTETQYF. CDR3 nucleotides: TGTGCCAGTAGTATAGGTCTTTCGGACGGGGGGACAGAGACCCAGTACTTC. The genes are TRBV19 and TRBJ2-5, with TRBD2 matching 7 bases. V shed 1 base and J 4 bases; nucleotides not matched to a gene: 12. Looked up from germline, CDR1 is LNHDA and CDR2 is SQIVND (reference sequence). The CDR3 runs to 17 residues.

This clone was observed once. The gene calls are TRBV6-1 and TRBJ1-2; possibly TRBD1 for D (5 bases). In germline, CDR1 is MNHNS, CDR2 SASEGT. The CDR3 consists of 12 residues. Trimming took 2 bases from V and 5 from J, leaving 6 bases between them. In DNA, the CDR3 is TGTGCCAGCAGTGAACAGGGTTATGGCTACACCTTC. Translated: CASSEQGYGYTF.

The chain is built from TRBV19 and TRBJ1-5; the D is unclear. Germline CDR1 LNHDA, CDR2 SQIVND (reference sequence). The V and J ends lost 6 bases and 6 bases respectively, with 18 bases between them. The length of the CDR3 is 15 residues. The CDR3 nucleotides read TGTGCCAGTAGCCCCCCCGAGACGATCCGTCAGCCCCAGCATTTT. Protein sequence: CASSPPETIRQPQHF.

The genes are TRBV29-1 and TRBJ2-3, with 11 positions matching TRBD1. V was clipped by 6 bases and J by 8 bases; unmatched bases: 10. This CDR3 region has 14 residues. Per germline, CDR1 SQVTM and CDR2 ANQGSEA. For the CDR3, the DNA is TGCAGCGTGGATGGGACAGGGGGAGGGGGTACGCAGTATTTT. It specifies CSVDGTGGGGTQYF.

This rearrangement joins TRBV18 to TRBJ2-5; 8 bases are a match to TRBD1. Germline values: CDR1 KGHSH, CDR2 LQKENI. The CDR3 has 14 amino acids. The ends lost 4 bases at V and 2 bases at J; junction bases unmatched: 3. For the CDR3, the DNA is TGTGCCAGCTCACTCGGACAGGGACAAGAGACCCAGTACTTC. Its translation: CASSLGQGQETQYF.

The chain employs TRBV28 and TRBJ1-3; 7 bases fit TRBD1. The junction had 11 bases not matched to a gene; V was cut back by 7 bases and J by 5 bases. The CDR3 covers 15 residues. Germline V gene data show CDR1 as MDHEN and CDR2 as SYDVKM. The CDR3 reads CASTKVADRRNTIYF. CDR3 DNA sequence: TGTGCCAGCACTAAAGTCGCGGACAGGCGAAACACCATATATTTT.

This clone has a single count. J is TRBJ1-1 and V is TRBV6-1; D remains unclear. Trimming took 3 bases from V and 5 from J, leaving 10 bases between them. CDR1 is MNHNS, CDR2 SASEGT, per germline. The CDR3 loop spans 13 amino acids. The CDR3 loop is CASSEIRITEAFF. CDR3 coding DNA: TGTGCCAGCAGTGAGATTAGAATAACTGAAGCTTTCTTT.

Note on this clone: A read error is the likely source, as a far larger clone sits one nucleotide away. Because the CDR3 is missing its conserved closing phenylalanine or tryptophan, this is likely a read error. The V and J genes are TRBV29-1 and TRBJ1-2; possibly TRBD1 for D (5 bases). The V end was cut by 7 bases, the J end by 8 bases, with 14 bases between. Germline CDR1 and CDR2: SQVTM and ANQGSEA. The CDR3 covers 11 residues. CDR3 sequence: CSAPAWGGYTS. As DNA, the CDR3 is TGCAGCGCTCCAGCATGGGGCGGCTACACCTCC.

The gene calls are TRBV7-8 and TRBJ2-7; 8 bases match TRBD2. The CDR3 loop spans 15 amino acids. The V and J ends lost 5 bases and 5 bases, in that order; junction bases with no gene match: 11. Germline V gives CDR1 SGHVS, CDR2 FQNEAQ. The CDR3: CASSPPPGLVNEQYF. DNA for the CDR3: TGTGCCAGCAGCCCTCCTCCGGGACTAGTGAACGAGCAGTACTTC.

Notes on this clone: This specimen includes other DNA sequences encoding the same CDR3. This chain joins TRBV18 and TRBJ2-7; the D gene is possibly TRBD2 (6 bases). Germline V gives CDR1 KGHSH, CDR2 LQKENI. The CDR3 is made up of 14 amino acids. The V gene lost 0 bases and the J gene lost 4 bases, with 10 bases spanning the gap. The CDR3 nucleotides read TGTGCCAGCTCACCACCGGGACTCCCTTACGAGCAGTACTTC. This codes for CASSPPGLPYEQYF.

In its sample, this clone was seen a few times. The rearrangement links TRBV27 to TRBJ2-1, with 11 bases lining up with TRBD2. This CDR3 has 16 residues. The trim removed 3 bases at V and 6 bases at J, leaving 7 bases unmatched. CDR1 is MNHEY, CDR2 SMNVEV, per germline (reference sequence). CDR3 sequence reads: CASSFLAGGGPNEQFF. The CDR3 DNA follows: TGTGCCAGCAGTTTCCTAGCGGGAGGAGGGCCCAATGAGCAGTTCTTC.

V gene TRBV4-3 combines with J gene TRBJ2-3, with a weak D call TRBD2 (5 bases). V lost 0 bases to trimming and J lost 5 bases, with 18 bases between them. The germline gives CDR1 LGHNA, CDR2 YSLEER. This CDR3 is built from 17 residues. The CDR3 sequence: CASSQDWASSLQDTQYF. As DNA, the CDR3 is TGCGCCAGCAGCCAAGATTGGGCTAGCAGTCTCCAAGATACGCAGTATTTT.

The V call is TRBV4-3, the J call TRBJ2-1; unclear D gene. V was trimmed by 4 bases and J by 2 bases, leaving 15 bases between them. Germline V CDR1 and CDR2: LGHNA, YSLEER. The CDR3 contains 16 residues. CDR3: CASSRKARAAYNEQFF. The DNA for the CDR3 is TGCGCCAGCAGCCGGAAGGCCCGGGCGGCCTACAATGAGCAGTTCTTC.

The chain has TRBV7-9 and TRBJ2-2; 8 bases match TRBD1. The CDR3 length is 14 residues. The V gene end was trimmed by 11 bases and the J gene end by 0 bases; junction bases not matched to a gene: 5. Germline CDR1 is SEHNR and CDR2 is FQNEAQ (reference sequence). CDR3 sequence: CAPRGQANTGELFF. The DNA for the CDR3 is TGTGCCCCCAGGGGGCAGGCGAACACCGGGGAGCTGTTTTTT.